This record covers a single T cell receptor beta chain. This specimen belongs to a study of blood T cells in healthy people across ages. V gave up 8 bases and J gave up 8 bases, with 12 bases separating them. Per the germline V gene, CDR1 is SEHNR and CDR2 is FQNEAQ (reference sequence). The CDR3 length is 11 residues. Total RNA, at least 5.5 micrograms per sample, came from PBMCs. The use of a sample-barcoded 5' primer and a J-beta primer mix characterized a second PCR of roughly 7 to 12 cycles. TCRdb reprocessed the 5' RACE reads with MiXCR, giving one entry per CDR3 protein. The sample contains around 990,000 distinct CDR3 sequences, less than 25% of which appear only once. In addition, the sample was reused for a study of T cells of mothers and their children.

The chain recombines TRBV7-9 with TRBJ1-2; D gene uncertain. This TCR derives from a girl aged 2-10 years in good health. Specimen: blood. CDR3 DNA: TGTGCCAGCTCGGCAGCCTCCGGCTACACCTTC. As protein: CASSAASGYTF.